This TCR beta chain was recorded in a study of T cells in localized non-small cell lung cancer. The method was immunoSEQ multiplex PCR; TCRdb's version includes in-frame clones alone and lacks a portion of them. The sample records roughly 1,500 clones, 20% to 25% being singletons. Nonneoplastic adjacent lung devoid of atypia was obtained no less than 2 cm from the tumor margin. V lost 7 bases and J lost 5; bases outside the gene matches: 4. The V gene's germline CDR1 is SQVTM and CDR2 ANQGSEA. The CDR3 length is 12 residues. J is TRBJ1-1 and V is TRBV29-1, with 10 bases aligning to TRBD1. This specimen consisted of normal lung tissue next to the tumor, obtained before any cancer treatment. This clonotype was sampled from a woman aged 35 to 69 with stage I lung adenocarcinoma. This CDR3 reads CSGGTGVTEAFF. In DNA, the CDR3 is TGCAGCGGAGGGACAGGGGTTACTGAAGCTTTCTTT.